This T cell receptor (beta chain) came from a study of blood T cell repertoires in COVID-19 (dated by TCRdb to 2018 to 2020). Background on the whole study: Collaborator samples came from the United States, Italy and Spain and covered acute and convalescent phases of COVID-19. The prospective study material was composed of cDNA or gDNA derived from T cells, B-cell-depleted T cells, or PBMCs. Subjects who had been exposed to COVID-19, were actively infected with it, or had recovered from it provided the deeply sampled blood TCRbeta repertoires that made up the dataset. The repertoires were made available in a free public database intended to serve as a resource for research on the immune response to SARS-CoV-2. Samples came from the ongoing ImmuneRACE study (first 160 participants) plus 1,254 subjects from 6 global collaborators. Sample metadata almost always included a de-identified subject ID, COVID-19 status, age in years and sex. Where HLA class I and class II types were available, the types were taken from metadata supplied by the sample provider, not from assay-based typing. What the work shows at the level of the full study, not this receptor alone: How much clinical and demographic metadata was included differed by source and by participant, and the metadata was provided uncurated.

This clone was found once. Its binding antigen is unknown. No much larger clone is present one base from it, and per-base qualities are unavailable. Including the terminal cysteine and phenylalanine, the CDR3 comprises 12 residues. The CDR3 DNA has 36 bases and is translated from base 1. Trimming takes 5 bases off V and 5 bases off J; junction bases not matched to a gene: 3. Each collaborating institution followed its own protocols to collect whole blood in K2EDTA tubes. Collaborator samples were shipped for TCRbeta analysis as frozen whole blood, isolated PBMCs, or DNA extracted from either sample type. TCRbeta CDR3 regions were amplified from genomic DNA using the immunoSEQ Assay, a bias-controlled multiplex PCR. Turning to the authors' computational methods: Nucleated cell counts per sample were estimated from amplification of reference gene primers within the assay. To quantify the absolute abundance of each unique TCRbeta CDR3 rearrangement, sequence reads were collapsed and filtered. For each sample, productive Simpson clonality was calculated as the square root of Simpson's diversity index across productive rearrangements. TCRdb provides this immuneACCESS table in a form limited to in-frame rearrangements. Some clones are lacking; in checked studies, under half of them reflect an unresolved V gene, and why the rest are absent is not known. V and J calls and clone size follow that table, whereas D and trimming were derived from the DNA. The sample profile shows just over 150,000 clones; roughly 80% of them were found once. Clones ranked in the top ten supply 0.5% to 0.65% of the sample.

The receptor's source is a man in his 60s with acute or convalescent COVID-19. This sequence uses TRBV12-3 or TRBV12-4 and TRBJ2-7; 7 bases in the middle match TRBD1. The sample was peripheral blood. The sequence in DNA is TGTGCCAGCAGTCCTGACAGGGACGAGCAGTACTTC. Its translation is CASSPDRDEQYF.